The entry below describes one T cell receptor (beta chain). These data belong to a study of radiotherapy plus CTLA-4 blockade in lung cancer. Profiled with immunoSEQ multiplex PCR; TCRdb holds only in-frame clones, not every one. Of 62,000 or so clones in the sample, around three quarters were seen once. Per germline, CDR1 SEHNR and CDR2 FQNEAQ (reference sequence). This CDR3 region has 14 residues. Losses at the gene ends were 1 base for V and 8 bases for J; bases not matched to a gene: 2. This TCR was sampled from a human donor with non-small cell lung cancer who had a complete response to radiotherapy plus ipilimumab. Sequenced material: peripheral blood, taken from a patient treated with radiotherapy plus ipilimumab. The genes are TRBV7-9 and TRBJ2-1, with TRBD1 identical over 10 bases. DNA of the CDR3: TGTGCCAGCAGCTTAGGACAGGGGGCCCATGAGCAGTTCTTC. Translation: CASSLGQGAHEQFF.